This T cell receptor beta chain came from a study of identical twins. A universal primer site arose from template switching, and cDNA bore unique molecular identifiers. A single record per CDR3 protein comes from TCRdb applying MiXCR to the 5' RACE reads. The sample lists 600,000 to 850,000 distinct CDR3 sequences; 15% to 20% were seen once. This clonotype has only a few counts. The same data also contributed to another study, on T cells expressing NK-cell markers. That source adds: One of the eight sequenced donors was seronegative, whereas the other seven were HCMV-seropositive. Restriction of the sorted population to alpha-beta TCR T cells was achieved in several experiments with an anti-gamma-delta TCR antibody.

The specimen sequenced was PBMCs. This receptor was obtained from a young woman in good health.

This CDR3 reads CASSHSGGGGTGELFF. CDR3 in DNA: TGTGCCAGCAGCCATAGCGGGGGGGGCGGCACCGGGGAGCTGTTTTTT. The rearrangement joins TRBV4-2 to TRBJ2-2, with 11 bases aligning to TRBD2. There are 16 residues in the CDR3. The germline V gene encodes CDR1 LGHNA and CDR2 YNFKEQ. The junction had 4 bases not matched to a gene; V was cut back by 3 bases and J by 4 bases.